Listed here is a single T cell receptor beta chain. What it binds is unknown. The data originate from a study of cytomegalovirus exposure and HLA in healthy donors. Findings of the study overall: Sequencing probably produced one cluster of sequence variants that were highly shared. Using a false discovery rate of 0.05, a later analysis showed that around 16,000 TCR beta sequences were associated with HLA alleles. In an earlier analysis, productive rearrangement rates for most beta V segments clustered near 87% or 30%.

Amplification used 60 Vbeta primers and 13 Jbeta primers. Measured with immunoSEQ multiplex PCR; TCRdb has only the in-frame clones, and not every one. The sample yields tens of thousands of clones, 80% seen once. Healthy bone marrow donors formed the donor group. Sequenced material: PBMCs. The source of this sequence is a woman aged 50 to 60 in good health and CMV-seropositive.

This CDR3 reads CASSLQGETEAFF. The CDR3 bases are TGTGCCAGCAGTCTCCAGGGTGAGACTGAAGCTTTCTTT. The rearrangement joins TRBV6-5 to TRBJ1-1; maybe TRBD1 (5 bases). This CDR3 contains 13 residues. Deletions cut 5 bases from V and 5 bases from J, with 12 bases between. CDR1 is MNHEY, CDR2 SVGAGI, per germline.